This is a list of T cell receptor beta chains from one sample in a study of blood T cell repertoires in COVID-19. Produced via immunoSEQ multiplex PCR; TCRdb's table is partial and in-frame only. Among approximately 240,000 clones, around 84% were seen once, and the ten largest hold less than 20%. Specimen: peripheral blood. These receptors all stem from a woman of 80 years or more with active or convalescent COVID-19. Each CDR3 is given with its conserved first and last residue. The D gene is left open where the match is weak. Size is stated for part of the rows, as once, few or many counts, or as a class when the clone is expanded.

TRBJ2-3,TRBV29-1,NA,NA,CSVPPGVMGTDTQYF,TGCAGCGTTCCCCCGGGGGTAATGGGCACAGATACGCAGTATTTT
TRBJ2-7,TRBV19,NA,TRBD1,CASSMPGQGFSEQYF,TGTGCCAGTAGTATGCCGGGACAGGGGTTTTCCGAGCAGTACTTC
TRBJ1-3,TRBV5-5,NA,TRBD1,CASSLWDRGRHSGNTIYF,TGTGCCAGCAGCTTGTGGGACAGGGGTCGTCACTCTGGAAACACCATATATTTT
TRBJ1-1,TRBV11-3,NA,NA,CASSLEWGGPEAFF,TGTGCCAGCAGCTTAGAATGGGGGGGACCTGAAGCTTTCTTT
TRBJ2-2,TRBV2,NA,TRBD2,CASSPTSGNTGELFF,TGTGCCAGCAGTCCGACTAGCGGGAACACCGGGGAGCTGTTTTTT
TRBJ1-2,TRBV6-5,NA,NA,CASSPSRTRNYGYTF,TGTGCCAGCAGCCCCTCCCGGACACGCAACTATGGCTACACCTTC
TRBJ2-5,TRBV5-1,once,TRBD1,CASRRDRGFQETQYF,TGCGCCAGCAGGCGGGACAGGGGTTTCCAAGAGACCCAGTACTTC
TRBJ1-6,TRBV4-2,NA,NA,CASSQDNRNSPLHF,TGTGCCAGCAGCCAAGATAACAGGAATTCACCCCTCCACTTT
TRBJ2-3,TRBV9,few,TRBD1,CASSVLGQGPDTQYF,TGTGCCAGCAGCGTCTTGGGACAGGGACCAGATACGCAGTATTTT
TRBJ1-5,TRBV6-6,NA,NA,CASRAGNQPQHF,TGTGCCAGCAGGGCGGGCAATCAGCCCCAGCATTTT
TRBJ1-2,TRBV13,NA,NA,CASAQGLDSNYGYTF,TGTGCCAGCGCCCAGGGCCTTGATTCTAACTATGGCTACACCTTC
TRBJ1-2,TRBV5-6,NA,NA,CASGTTGSYTF,TGTGCCAGCGGGACTACCGGGTCCTACACCTTC
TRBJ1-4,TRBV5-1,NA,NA,CASSFGGGTNEKLFF,TGCGCCAGCAGCTTTGGGGGCGGTACTAATGAAAAACTGTTTTTT
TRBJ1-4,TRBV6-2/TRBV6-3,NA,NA,CASSSYLEVGEKLFF,TGTGCCAGCAGTTCGTATCTTGAGGTTGGTGAAAAACTGTTTTTT
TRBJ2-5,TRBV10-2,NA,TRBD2,CASSEWTSPETQYF,TGCGCCAGCAGTGAGTGGACTAGCCCAGAGACCCAGTACTTC
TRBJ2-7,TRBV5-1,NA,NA,CASSPFGTITTQQYF,TGCGCCAGCAGCCCTTTCGGGACAATCACTACCCAGCAGTACTTC
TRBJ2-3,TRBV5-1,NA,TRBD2,CASSLGTSGTSTDTQYF,TGCGCCAGCAGCCTGGGGACTAGCGGTACGAGCACAGATACGCAGTATTTT
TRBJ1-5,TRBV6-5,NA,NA,CASRRTENSNQPQHF,TGTGCCAGCAGAAGGACAGAAAATAGCAATCAGCCCCAGCATTTT
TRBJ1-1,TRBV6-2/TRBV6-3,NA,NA,CASSRPRNTEAFF,TGTGCCAGCAGCCGCCCCAGGAACACTGAAGCTTTCTTT
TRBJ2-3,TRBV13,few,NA,CASSLAGDTQYF,TGTGCCAGCAGCTTAGCGGGAGATACGCAGTATTTT
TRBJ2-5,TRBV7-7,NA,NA,CASSLLSVRRTETQYF,TGTGCTAGCAGCTTACTTAGTGTCAGGAGGACGGAGACCCAGTACTTC
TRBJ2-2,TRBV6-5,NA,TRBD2,CASSYSGLAGSGELFF,TGTGCCAGCAGTTACTCGGGACTAGCGGGCTCCGGGGAGCTGTTTTTT
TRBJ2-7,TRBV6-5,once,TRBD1,CASSYQVRGIYEQYF,TGTGCCAGCAGTTACCAAGTCAGGGGGATCTACGAGCAGTACTTC